The 14 T cell receptor beta chains given below trace back to one sample, sequenced in a study of blood T cell repertoires in COVID-19. Some clones are missing from TCRdb's copy, which holds only in-frame ones; the method was immunoSEQ multiplex PCR. This table holds 150,000 to 200,000 clones, 75% to 80% found once. What was sequenced was peripheral blood. Receptor source: a woman aged 65 to 85 with acute or convalescent COVID-19.

V and J are TRBV7-9 and TRBJ2-2; 8 bases agree with TRBD1. CDR3 length equals 16 residues. Germline trimming cut 3 bases from V and 5 bases from J; bases unmatched to any gene: 8. Germline CDR1 reads SEHNR; CDR2 reads FQNEAQ (reference sequence). The CDR3 region is CASSFYDRGGTGELFF. In nucleotides, the CDR3 is TGTGCCAGCAGCTTCTATGACAGGGGTGGAACCGGGGAGCTGTTTTTT.

Concerning this clone itself: The junction departs from germline at one end; a sequencing error may be responsible. This chain connects TRBV19 to TRBJ1-3; D uncertain. Germline V lookup: CDR1 LNHDA, CDR2 SQIVND (reference sequence). This CDR3 is 11 amino acids long. CDR3 region: CATRRGNTIYF. Here the CDR3 DNA reads TGTGCCACCCGCCGGGGAAATACCATATATTTT.

On this clone: This sample also contains other DNA sequences that code for the same CDR3. The genes are TRBV5-1 and TRBJ2-6; 11 bases are a match to TRBD1. CDR1 is SGHRS and CDR2 is YFSETQ in the germline V gene. The CDR3 has 16 amino acids. The V segment lost 3 bases and the J segment 4 bases; nucleotides outside the gene matches: 3. CDR3 sequence (DNA): TGCGCCAGCAGCTGGACAGGGGGCGGAGGGGCCAACGTCCTGACTTTC. The encoded protein is CASSWTGGGGANVLTF.

The rearrangement links TRBV19 to TRBJ1-2, with 7 positions matching TRBD1. The CDR3 covers 15 residues. Germline loops: CDR1 LNHDA, CDR2 SQIVND (reference sequence). V lost 8 bases and J lost 4; bases outside the gene matches: 13. The CDR3 DNA is TGTGCCAGTTTGCCACAGGGGTTCCGCGTCTATGGCTACACCTTC. Translated: CASLPQGFRVYGYTF.

The rearrangement links TRBV25-1 to TRBJ1-6; D gene uncertain. The CDR3 is made up of 13 amino acids. Per the germline V gene, CDR1 is MGHDK and CDR2 is SYGVNS. Trimming removed 8 bases at V and 0 bases at J, with 5 bases between. The CDR3: CASWSSYNSPLHF. The CDR3 DNA is TGTGCCAGCTGGAGCTCCTATAATTCACCCCTCCACTTT. Combining the CDR3 with reference TRBV25-1 and TRBJ1-6 gives the whole variable domain EADIYQTPRYLVIGTGKKITLECSQTMGHDKMYWYQQDPGMELHLIHYSYGVNSTEKGDLSSESTVSRIRTEHFPLTLESARPSHTSQYLCASWSSYNSPLHFGNGTRLTVT.

The chain uses TRBV19 and TRBJ2-1, with 7 bases aligning to TRBD1. The V gene's germline CDR1 is LNHDA and CDR2 SQIVND (reference sequence). Unmatched junction bases numbered 4, after V lost 5 bases and J lost 0 bases. CDR3 size: 15 residues. CDR3 bases: TGTGCCAGTAGTTTTGACAGGGACTCCTACAATGAGCAGTTCTTC. Its protein is CASSFDRDSYNEQFF.

This chain links TRBV11-3 with TRBJ2-4; the match to TRBD1 covers 9 bases. CDR3 length: 16 amino acids. V dropped 1 base and J dropped 4; count of bases not matched to a gene: 5. Germline-derived CDR1 and CDR2 are SGHNT and YENEEA. In nucleotides, the CDR3 is TGTGCCAGCAGCTTAGGGGGACAGGGTGCTAAAAACATTCAGTACTTC. It translates to CASSLGGQGAKNIQYF.

The V and J genes are TRBV5-5 and TRBJ2-6; TRBD1 matches at 7 bases. Germline V gene data show CDR1 as SGHKS and CDR2 as YYEKEE (reference sequence). V lost 1 base to trimming and J lost 4 bases; unmatched junction nucleotides: 5. CDR3 length: 16 amino acids. This chain's CDR3 is CASSLSTGAGANVLTF. CDR3 nucleotide sequence: TGTGCCAGCAGCTTGAGTACAGGGGCGGGGGCCAACGTCCTGACTTTC.

The chain is built from TRBV30 and TRBJ1-2; TRBD1 might be the D (5 bases). V lost 0 bases, J lost 7 bases, and 9 bases lay in between. CDR3 size: 12 residues. Germline loops: CDR1 GTSNPN, CDR2 SVGIG (reference sequence). As DNA, the CDR3 is TGTGCCTGGAGTGTAGCAGGGCTTGGCTACACCTTC. Residues: CAWSVAGLGYTF.

The chain has TRBV5-4 and TRBJ2-7, with a weak D call TRBD1 (6 bases). V lost 0 bases, J lost 4 bases, and 14 bases lay in between. Germline CDR1 and CDR2: SGHNT and YYREEE (reference sequence). The CDR3 consists of 15 residues. CDR3 residues: CASSLGGRGGYEQYF. The CDR3, as DNA: TGTGCCAGCAGCTTGGGAGGCAGGGGTGGTTACGAGCAGTACTTC.

The chain uses TRBV4-1 and TRBJ1-2; D remains ambiguous. CDR1 and CDR2 (germline): MGHRA, YSYEKL. The CDR3 sequence is 14 residues long. V was trimmed by 0 bases and J by 6 bases, leaving 11 bases between them. CDR3 region: CASSQDWADDGYTF. The CDR3 nucleotides are TGCGCCAGCAGCCAAGATTGGGCAGACGATGGCTACACCTTC.

This rearrangement joins TRBV4-1 to TRBJ1-6; D is undetermined. The germline CDR1 and CDR2 sequences are MGHRA and YSYEKL. This CDR3 comprises 15 residues. Trimming stripped 6 bases from V and 10 bases from J, with 19 bases between. The CDR3 DNA follows: TGCGCCAGCAGGTTGGGTGGAGAGTCGATCTCACCCCTCCACTTT. Its translation is CASRLGGESISPLHF.

The chain is built from TRBV24-1 and TRBJ2-2, with TRBD1 matching 8 bases. The CDR3 runs to 17 residues. Trimming took 4 bases from V and 2 from J; bases not matched to a gene: 8. Germline V lookup: CDR1 KGHDR, CDR2 SFDVKD. The CDR3 DNA reads TGTGCCACCAGTGAACCGAGCGGACAGGGTAACACCGGGGAGCTGTTTTTT. Translation: CATSEPSGQGNTGELFF.

The chain joins TRBV30 to TRBJ1-4; D is unresolved. The germline V gene has CDR1 GTSNPN and CDR2 SVGIG (reference sequence). Deletions cut 4 bases from V and 2 bases from J, with 14 bases between. The length of the CDR3 is 15 residues. CDR3 nucleotides: TGTGCCTGGAACCCTCGGGCGGGTACTAATGAAAAACTGTTTTTT. Translating gives CAWNPRAGTNEKLFF.